This T cell receptor (beta chain) originates from a study of CD8 T cells in ankylosing spondylitis. Trimming shortened V by 0 bases and J by 0 bases, and 9 bases separated the two germline ends. CDR1 is SGHRS and CDR2 is YFSETQ in the germline V gene. The CDR3 totals 16 residues. This clonotype has ten or more counts. Its antigen is not known. Molecular-barcoded quantitative 5'-RACE produced these TCR beta libraries. TCRdb processed the 5' RACE reads anew with MiXCR; each CDR3 protein has one entry. The data show 700,000 or so distinct CDR3 sequences, around 19% seen once. Study findings and constraints: Ankylosing spondylitis blood appeared to be characterized by a TCR beta motif of about eight highly homologous variants.

The rearrangement uses TRBV5-1 and TRBJ2-2; D gene unclear. This TCR was recovered from a male donor with ankylosing spondylitis. Sequences were obtained from blood, either unsorted or a sorted T cell fraction (not recorded which). The CDR3 DNA reads as TGCGCCAGCAGCTTGGGAGCGAGAGCGAACACCGGGGAGCTGTTTTTT. Translation gives CASSLGARANTGELFF.